This TCR beta chain derives from a study of regulatory T cells in long-lasting Graves disease (dated by TCRdb to the early 2020s). With respect to the entire study: Persistent Graves' disease meant more than 5 years of antithyroid drug treatment with TSH receptor autoantibodies that stayed positive. Peripheral blood TCR sequencing and RNA sequencing compared persistent Graves' disease patients with newly diagnosed Graves' disease patients. The study was conducted in China and was registered as a clinical trial. A total of approximately 35 samples were covered by TCR sequencing, comprising some 13 persistent and approximately 20 newly diagnosed Graves' disease patients. On average, persistent Graves' disease patients in the clinical cohort had been on antithyroid drugs for about 9.7 years.

The time point label, as the study defines it: persistent/refractory GD, antithyroid drugs over 5 years with positive TRAb. RNA was extracted from PBMCs in TRIzol for both TCR sequencing and RNA sequencing. The diagnosis of Graves' disease followed American Thyroid Association guidelines. The patients came from an endocrinology department in Xi'an, China. Each patient gave about 8.1 milliliters of peripheral blood, collected in an EDTA anticoagulant tube. PBMCs were isolated by Ficoll Paque Plus density gradient separation without further T cell sorting. An Agilent 2100 Bioanalyzer and agarose gel were used to check RNA quality, and a NanoDrop 2000 was used to measure RNA concentration. With regard to this clonotype: What antigen it recognizes has not been identified. No qualities accompany the bases; no much larger clone lies one base away.

Looking up the germline V gene yields CDR1 KGHDR and CDR2 SFDVKD. The CDR3 sequence holds 13 residues, the cysteine and phenylalanine included. Just CDR3 DNA is preserved here, 39 bases in frame from base 1. Libraries came from multiplex PCR. The sample was run on an Illumina HiSeq 4000. iRepertoire HTBI primers and Arm-PCR amplification of CDR3 regions were used to construct TCR beta libraries. Gel purification was performed on PCR products prior to sequencing. In the original analysis: A total of 60 to 80 TRBV and some 15 TRBJ segments were identified across samples and were used for gene usage analysis of CDR3 amino acid clonotypes. Filtered high-quality paired reads were merged into contigs using COPE and FqMerger. BLAST was used to align contigs to IMGT TRBV, TRBD and TRBJ reference genes, and CDR3 was defined according to IMGT. Clonotypes above 0.1% frequency were classified as highly expanded clones. Repertoire diversity was measured by Shannon entropy, and V-J evenness by the Gini coefficient. A clonotype found in more than one individual was treated as public. The raw public reads went through TCRdb reprocessing: fastp at Q25, MiXCR clone calling, in-frame beta chains kept. Duplicate CDR3 protein sequences are folded into a single record with the most common DNA and genes. The V and J calls come from TCRdb's annotation, not from the publication. The sample table contains 300,000 to 350,000 distinct CDR3 sequences; only one count was recorded for around 20% of them. 25% to 35% of the sample belongs to the ten largest clones.

What the authors observed across the whole study: As a limitation, the authors acknowledged that the small sample size may reduce accuracy. Sequencing and analysis were restricted to the TCR beta chain. Only peripheral blood was studied, because thyroid tissue, the primary lesion, was inaccessible. More public clonotypes were shared among persistent patients (roughly 2,700) than among newly diagnosed patients (more than 950). Persistent disease showed preferential use of TRBV28, TRBJ1-2 and TRBJ2-5, whereas newly diagnosed disease favored TRBV20-1 and TRBJ2-1. Compared with newly diagnosed patients, persistent Graves' disease patients had lower TCR Shannon entropy and fewer highly expanded clones, which suggests clonal expansion.

Sequenced here: peripheral blood mononuclear cells (PBMCs), sampled when the disease was refractory, from a patient treated with antithyroid drugs. This receptor was obtained from a female donor with Graves disease. Here the chain combines TRBV24-1 and TRBJ1-2, with the D gene uncertain. The sequenced DNA is TGTGCTGCGCGACCAGCCGCCGCCTGTGGCTACACCTTC. It encodes CAARPAAACGYTF.